The clone carrying this TCR beta chain was seen a handful of times. This sample stems from a study of blood T cell repertoires in COVID-19. Cohorts were determined from participant-reported clinical history. This CDR3 spans 13 amino acids. Germline V gene data show CDR1 as SGHTA and CDR2 as FQGNSA. V lost 2 bases to trimming and J lost 5 bases, with 9 bases between them. Assay used: immunoSEQ multiplex PCR; TCRdb lists only in-frame clones, some missing. The sample includes some 300,000 clones, 88% of them seen just once. The sequenced material came from PBMCs or T cells enriched from blood (not recorded which). This receptor was obtained from a woman in her 30s who had recovered from COVID-19. The chain carries TRBV7-2 and TRBJ1-2; no definite D call. Written as DNA, the CDR3 is TGTGCCAGCAGCTTATTAACAGCTTATGGCTACACCTTC. Its translation is CASSLLTAYGYTF.